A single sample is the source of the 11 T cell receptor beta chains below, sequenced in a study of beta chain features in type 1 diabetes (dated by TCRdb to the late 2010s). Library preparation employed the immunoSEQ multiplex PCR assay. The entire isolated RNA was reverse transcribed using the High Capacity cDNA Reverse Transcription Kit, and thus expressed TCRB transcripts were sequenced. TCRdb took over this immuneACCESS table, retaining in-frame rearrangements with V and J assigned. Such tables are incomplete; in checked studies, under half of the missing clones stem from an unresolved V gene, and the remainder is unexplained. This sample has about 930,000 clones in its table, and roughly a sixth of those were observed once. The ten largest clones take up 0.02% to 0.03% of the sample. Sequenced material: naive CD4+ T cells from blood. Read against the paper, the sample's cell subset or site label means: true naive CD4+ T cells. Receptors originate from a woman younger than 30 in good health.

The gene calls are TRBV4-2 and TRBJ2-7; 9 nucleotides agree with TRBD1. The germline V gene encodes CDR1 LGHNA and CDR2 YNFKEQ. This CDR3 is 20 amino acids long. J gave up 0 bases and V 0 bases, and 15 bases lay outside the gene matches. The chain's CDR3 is CASSQEIRDRAYPRSYEQYF. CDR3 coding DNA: TGTGCCAGCAGCCAAGAGATCCGGGACAGGGCTTACCCTCGCTCCTACGAGCAGTACTTC.

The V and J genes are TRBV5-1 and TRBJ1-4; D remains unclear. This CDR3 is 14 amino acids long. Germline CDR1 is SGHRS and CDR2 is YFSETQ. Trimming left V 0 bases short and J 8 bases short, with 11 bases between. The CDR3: CASSLGPKEEKLFF. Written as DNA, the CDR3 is TGCGCCAGCAGCTTGGGTCCAAAGGAGGAAAAACTGTTTTTT.

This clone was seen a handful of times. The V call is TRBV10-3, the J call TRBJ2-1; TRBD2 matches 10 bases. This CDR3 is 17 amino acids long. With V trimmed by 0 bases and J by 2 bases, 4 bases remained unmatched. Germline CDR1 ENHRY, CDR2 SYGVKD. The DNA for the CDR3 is TGTGCCATCAGTGAGTCTAGGACTAGCGGACCCTACAATGAGCAGTTCTTC. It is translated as CAISESRTSGPYNEQFF.

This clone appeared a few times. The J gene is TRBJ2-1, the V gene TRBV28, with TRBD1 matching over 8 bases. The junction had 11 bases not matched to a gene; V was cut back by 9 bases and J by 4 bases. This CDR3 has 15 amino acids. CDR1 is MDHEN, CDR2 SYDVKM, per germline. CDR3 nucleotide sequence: TGTGCCAGTAACGCCGGGACAGGCCTATACAATGAGCAGTTCTTC. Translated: CASNAGTGLYNEQFF.

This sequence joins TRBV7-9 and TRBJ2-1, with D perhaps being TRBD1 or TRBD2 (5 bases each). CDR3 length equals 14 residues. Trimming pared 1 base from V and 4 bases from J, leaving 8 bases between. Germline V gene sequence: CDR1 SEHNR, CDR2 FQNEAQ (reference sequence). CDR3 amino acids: CASSLGDPYNEQFF. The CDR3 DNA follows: TGTGCCAGCAGCTTAGGGGACCCTTACAATGAGCAGTTCTTC.

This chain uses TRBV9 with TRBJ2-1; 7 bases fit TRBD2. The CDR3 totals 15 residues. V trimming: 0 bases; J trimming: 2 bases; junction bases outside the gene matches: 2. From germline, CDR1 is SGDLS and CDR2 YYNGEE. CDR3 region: CASSVVAGPYNEQFF. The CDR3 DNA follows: TGTGCCAGCAGCGTAGTAGCGGGCCCCTACAATGAGCAGTTCTTC.

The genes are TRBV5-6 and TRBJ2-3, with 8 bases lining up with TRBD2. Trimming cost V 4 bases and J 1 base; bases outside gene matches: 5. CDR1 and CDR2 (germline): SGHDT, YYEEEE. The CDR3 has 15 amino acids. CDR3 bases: TGTGCCAGCAGCGTTATACTAGCGGGCACAGATACGCAGTATTTT. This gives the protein CASSVILAGTDTQYF.

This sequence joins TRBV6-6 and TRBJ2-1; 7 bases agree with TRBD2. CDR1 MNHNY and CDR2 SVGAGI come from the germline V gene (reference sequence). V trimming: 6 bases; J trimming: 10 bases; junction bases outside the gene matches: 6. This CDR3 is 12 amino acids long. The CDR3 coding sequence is TGTGCCAGCAGGCTTACTAGCGCAGAGCAGTTCTTC. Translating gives CASRLTSAEQFF.

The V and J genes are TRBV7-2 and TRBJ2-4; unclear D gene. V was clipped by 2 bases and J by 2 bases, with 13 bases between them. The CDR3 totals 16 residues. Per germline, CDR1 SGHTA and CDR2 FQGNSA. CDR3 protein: CASSLRSGYTKNIQYF. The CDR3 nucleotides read TGTGCCAGCAGCTTAAGATCCGGTTATACCAAAAACATTCAGTACTTC.

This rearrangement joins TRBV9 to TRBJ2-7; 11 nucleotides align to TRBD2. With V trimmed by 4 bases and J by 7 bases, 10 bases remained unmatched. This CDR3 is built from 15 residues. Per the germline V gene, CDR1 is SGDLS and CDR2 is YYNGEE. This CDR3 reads CASSLTSGTHEEQYF. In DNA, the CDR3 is TGTGCCAGCAGCCTGACTAGCGGGACCCATGAGGAGCAGTACTTC. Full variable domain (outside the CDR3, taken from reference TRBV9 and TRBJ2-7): DSGVTQTPKHLITATGQRVTLRCSPRSGDLSVYWYQQSLDQGLQFLIQYYNGEERAKGNILERFSAQQFPDLHSELNLSSLELGDSALYFCASSLTSGTHEEQYFGPGTRLTVT.

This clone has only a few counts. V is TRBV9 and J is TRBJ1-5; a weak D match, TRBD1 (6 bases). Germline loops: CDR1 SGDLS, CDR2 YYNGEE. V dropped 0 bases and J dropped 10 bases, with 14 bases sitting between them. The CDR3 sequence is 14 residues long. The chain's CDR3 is CASSVGDRLTPQHF. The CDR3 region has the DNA TGTGCCAGCAGCGTAGGTGACAGGCTGACACCCCAGCATTTT.